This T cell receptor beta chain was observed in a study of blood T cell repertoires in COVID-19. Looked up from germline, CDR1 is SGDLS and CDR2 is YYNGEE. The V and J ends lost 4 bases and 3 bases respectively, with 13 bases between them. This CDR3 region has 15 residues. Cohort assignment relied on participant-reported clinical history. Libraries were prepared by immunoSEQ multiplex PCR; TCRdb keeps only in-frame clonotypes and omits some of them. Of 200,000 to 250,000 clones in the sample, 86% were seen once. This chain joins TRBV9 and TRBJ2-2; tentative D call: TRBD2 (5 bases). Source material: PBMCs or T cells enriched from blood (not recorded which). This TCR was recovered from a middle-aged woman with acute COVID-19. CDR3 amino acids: CASSPVEGYTGELFF. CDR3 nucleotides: TGTGCCAGCAGCCCCGTCGAGGGATACACCGGGGAGCTGTTTTTT.